Presented here are 14 T cell receptor beta chains from one specimen sequenced in a study of T cell responses to AZD1222 COVID-19 vaccine (dated by TCRdb to the early 2020s). The method was the immunoSEQ multiplex PCR assay. Here the immuneACCESS table is served through TCRdb, limited to in-frame sequences with V and J called. Missing clones are a known gap in these copies; in checked studies unresolved V genes cover under half, and the rest lacks a known reason. For this sample there are under 130,000 clones; nearly 90% appear just once. The top ten clones comprise about 2.5% of the sample. Sample time point, as interpreted from the label and publication: about 28 days (+/-7) after the second vaccine dose. Source: peripheral blood, taken 28 days after the second AZD1222 dose. These receptors all come from an adult who received the AZD1222 COVID-19 vaccine.

The genes are TRBV30 and TRBJ1-1, with D perhaps TRBD1 (5 bases). Between the trimmed V and J ends, which lost 3 bases and 7 bases, there was a span of 9 bases. Germline loops: CDR1 GTSNPN, CDR2 SVGIG (reference sequence). The CDR3 contains 11 residues. The CDR3 here is CAWRGLIEAFF. The CDR3 bases are TGTGCCTGGAGGGGACTGATTGAAGCTTTCTTT. Using reference TRBV30 and TRBJ1-1 for the parts outside the CDR3, the full variable domain is SQTIHQWPATLVQPVGSPLSLECTVEGTSNPNLYWYRQAAGRGLQLLFYSVGIGQISSEVPQNLSASRPQDRQFILSSKKLLLSDSGFYLCAWRGLIEAFFGQGTRLTVV.

J is TRBJ2-7 and V is TRBV28; a possible D gene is TRBD1 (6 bases). V lost 5 bases and J 3 bases, leaving 11 bases between the germline ends. The CDR3 is made up of 13 amino acids. Germline V gene data show CDR1 as MDHEN and CDR2 as SYDVKM. The CDR3 region has the DNA TGTGCCAGCAGTCTCCAGGGGATCTACGAGCAGTACTTC. This translates into CASSLQGIYEQYF.

V is TRBV3-1 (or the pseudogene TRBV3-2) and J is TRBJ2-7; D not certain. Germline CDR1 is LGHDT and CDR2 is YNNKEL (reference sequence). CDR3 length: 12 residues. With 2 bases removed from V and 3 bases from J, the gap between germline ends came to 5 bases. The chain's CDR3 is CASSQQDYEQYF. The DNA of the CDR3 is TGTGCCAGCAGCCAACAGGACTACGAGCAGTACTTC.

V and J are TRBV18 and TRBJ1-2, with D perhaps matching TRBD1 (5 bases). This CDR3 has 13 residues. CDR1 KGHSH and CDR2 LQKENI come from the germline V gene. The germline V and J ends were trimmed by 2 bases and 4 bases, with 8 bases remaining between them. CDR3 protein: CASSPGTGYGYTF. The CDR3 DNA is TGTGCCAGCTCACCAGGGACGGGCTATGGCTACACCTTC.

The chain is built from TRBV19 and TRBJ2-3; 8 positions match TRBD2. The germline V gene has CDR1 LNHDA and CDR2 SQIVND (reference sequence). The CDR3 is 14 residues long. J gave up 2 bases and V 6 bases, and 4 bases lay outside the gene matches. CDR3 protein: CASRKGLDTDTQYF. The CDR3 DNA is TGTGCCAGTAGAAAGGGACTAGACACAGATACGCAGTATTTT.

The gene calls are TRBV9 and TRBJ2-1; D is perhaps TRBD1 (5 bases). The germline V and J ends were trimmed by 2 bases and 8 bases, with 17 bases remaining between them. CDR1 SGDLS and CDR2 YYNGEE come from the germline V gene. This CDR3 contains 15 residues. In DNA, the CDR3 is TGTGCCAGCAGCGTTACAATCCAGGGTTTCGATGAGCAGTTCTTC. This encodes CASSVTIQGFDEQFF.

This clone appeared a single time. The chain links TRBV24-1 to TRBJ2-5, with 10 bases lining up with TRBD2. CDR1 is KGHDR and CDR2 is SFDVKD in the germline V gene. The junction had 16 bases not matched to a gene; V was cut back by 5 bases and J by 5 bases. The CDR3 covers 18 residues. The CDR3 sequence is CATSAPPGLAMIKETQYF. The CDR3 nucleotides read TGTGCCACCAGTGCCCCCCCGGGACTAGCGATGATTAAGGAGACCCAGTACTTC.

The chain joins TRBV19 to TRBJ1-2; 9 nucleotides agree with TRBD1. CDR3 length equals 13 residues. With V trimmed by 6 bases and J by 8 bases, 7 bases remained unmatched. Germline assignment: CDR1 LNHDA and CDR2 SQIVND (reference sequence). The CDR3, as DNA: TGTGCCAGTAGCCGGGGGACAGGGTCCGGCTACACCTTC. Amino acids: CASSRGTGSGYTF.

The V gene is TRBV6-1, the J gene TRBJ1-1, with D perhaps matching TRBD1 (6 bases). Trimming took 0 bases from V and 5 from J, leaving 16 bases between them. The CDR3 covers 16 residues. The germline CDR1 and CDR2 sequences are MNHNS and SASEGT. The CDR3 loop is CASSEARGGARTEAFF. The CDR3 DNA reads as TGTGCCAGCAGTGAAGCACGAGGGGGGGCGCGTACTGAAGCTTTCTTT.

The chain is built from TRBV18 and TRBJ2-3, with 13 bases aligning to TRBD2. The CDR3 runs 16 residues. V lost 4 bases, J lost 1 base, and 2 bases stayed unmatched. Germline lookup yields CDR1 KGHSH and CDR2 LQKENI. The CDR3 nucleotides are TGTGCCAGCTCACGACTAGCGGGAGGAGGCACAGATACGCAGTATTTT. The encoded protein is CASSRLAGGGTDTQYF.

J is TRBJ1-1 and V is TRBV7-8; no clear D. CDR1 SGHVS and CDR2 FQNEAQ come from the germline V gene. The CDR3 covers 12 residues. Between the trimmed V and J ends, which lost 5 bases and 7 bases, there was a span of 11 bases. The DNA for the CDR3 is TGTGCCAGCAGCCCCGGGAAAGATGAAGCTTTCTTT. Translating gives CASSPGKDEAFF.

The gene calls are TRBV7-9 and TRBJ1-2; D possibly corresponds to TRBD1 (6 bases). The germline V gene encodes CDR1 SEHNR and CDR2 FQNEAQ (reference sequence). Trimming took 4 bases from V and 3 from J, leaving 9 bases between them. This CDR3 is 13 amino acids long. CDR3 DNA sequence: TGTGCCAGCAGCTCCAGGGGTGACTATGGCTACACCTTC. Translating gives CASSSRGDYGYTF.

CDR3 coding DNA: TGTGCCAGCAGCCAAGTTACTGGAAACACCATATATTTT. Its translation is CASSQVTGNTIYF. This rearrangement joins TRBV3-1 (or the pseudogene TRBV3-2) to TRBJ1-3; no reliable D call. V was clipped by 1 base and J by 2 bases, with 3 bases between them. CDR1 and CDR2 from the germline V gene are LGHDT and YNNKEL (reference sequence). CDR3 length: 13 residues.

The chain is built from TRBV28 and TRBJ2-7, with TRBD1 matching 12 bases. After removal of 7 bases from V and 4 bases from J, the junction contained 11 bases not matched to a gene. CDR1 and CDR2 from the germline V gene are MDHEN and SYDVKM. The CDR3 has 16 amino acids. As DNA, the CDR3 is TGTGCCAGCACCGTAAGTCCGGGACAGGGGGCTTACGAGCAGTACTTC. Protein: CASTVSPGQGAYEQYF.